This T cell receptor beta chain came from a study of blood T cell repertoires in COVID-19. Clones were sequenced by immunoSEQ multiplex PCR, and TCRdb holds only the in-frame ones, with some missing. This repertoire shows 87,000 or so clones, approximately 86% found once; its top ten account for approximately 2.8%. Seattle's enrolled individuals joined amid active infection and were then monitored longitudinally. Per germline, CDR1 SGHTA and CDR2 FQGNSA. The CDR3 has 15 amino acids. The V end lost 0 bases, the J end lost 0 bases, and 8 bases lay between the germline ends. The clonotype comes from a woman of 80 years or more with COVID-19, enrolled during active disease. The rearrangement uses TRBV7-2 and TRBJ1-2, with D tentatively TRBD1 (6 bases). Sequenced: peripheral blood. This CDR3 is CASSLAQGTNYGYTF. The DNA for the CDR3 is TGTGCCAGCAGCTTAGCTCAGGGGACTAACTATGGCTACACCTTC.